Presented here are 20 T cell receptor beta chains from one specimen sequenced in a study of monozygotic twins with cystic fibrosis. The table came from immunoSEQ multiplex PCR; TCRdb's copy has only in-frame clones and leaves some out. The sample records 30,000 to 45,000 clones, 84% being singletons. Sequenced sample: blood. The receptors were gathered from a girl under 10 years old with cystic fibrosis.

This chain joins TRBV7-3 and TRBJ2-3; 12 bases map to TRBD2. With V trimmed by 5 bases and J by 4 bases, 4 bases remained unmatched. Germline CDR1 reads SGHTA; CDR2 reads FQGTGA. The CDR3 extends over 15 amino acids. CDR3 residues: CASSILAGGADTQYF. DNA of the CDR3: TGTGCCAGCAGCATACTAGCGGGGGGAGCAGATACGCAGTATTTT.

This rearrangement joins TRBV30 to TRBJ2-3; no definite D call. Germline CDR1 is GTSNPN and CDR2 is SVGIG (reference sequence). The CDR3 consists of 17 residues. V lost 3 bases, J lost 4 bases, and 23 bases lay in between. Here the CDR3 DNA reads TGTGCCTGGAGCGAGGTAAAGAGTGTCCTAGTCCCAGATACGCAGTATTTT. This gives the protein CAWSEVKSVLVPDTQYF. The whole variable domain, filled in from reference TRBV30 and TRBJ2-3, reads SQTIHQWPATLVQPVGSPLSLECTVEGTSNPNLYWYRQAAGRGLQLLFYSVGIGQISSEVPQNLSASRPQDRQFILSSKKLLLSDSGFYLCAWSEVKSVLVPDTQYFGPGTRLTVL.

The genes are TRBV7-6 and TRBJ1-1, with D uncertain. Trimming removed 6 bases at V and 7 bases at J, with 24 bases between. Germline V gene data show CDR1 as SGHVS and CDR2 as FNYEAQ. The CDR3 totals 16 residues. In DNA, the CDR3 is TGTGCCAGCAGTTCAACCGCCCGCACGGGCCGTAATGAAGCTTTCTTT. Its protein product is CASSSTARTGRNEAFF.

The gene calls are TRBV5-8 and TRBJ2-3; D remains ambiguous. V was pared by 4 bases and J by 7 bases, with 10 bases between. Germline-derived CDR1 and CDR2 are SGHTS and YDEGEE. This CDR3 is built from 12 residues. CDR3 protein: CASSPPLHTQYF. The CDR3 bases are TGTGCCAGCAGCCCGCCCCTTCATACGCAGTATTTT.

This chain's CDR3 is CASRRQFMNTEAFF. The CDR3 DNA reads as TGTGCCAGCAGAAGACAGTTTATGAACACTGAAGCTTTCTTT. J is TRBJ1-1 and V is TRBV6-6, with a possible D match to TRBD1 (5 bases). Per germline, CDR1 MNHNY and CDR2 SVGAGI (reference sequence). This CDR3 comprises 14 residues. V was shortened by 6 bases and J by 0 bases, with 11 bases between the two germline ends.

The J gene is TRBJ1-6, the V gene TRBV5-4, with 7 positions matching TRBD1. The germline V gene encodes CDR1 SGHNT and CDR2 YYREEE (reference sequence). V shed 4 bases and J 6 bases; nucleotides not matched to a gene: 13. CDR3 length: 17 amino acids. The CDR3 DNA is TGTGCCAGCAGCACCCCTAAGGGGGGGACAGCTAATTCACCCCTCCACTTT. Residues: CASSTPKGGTANSPLHF.

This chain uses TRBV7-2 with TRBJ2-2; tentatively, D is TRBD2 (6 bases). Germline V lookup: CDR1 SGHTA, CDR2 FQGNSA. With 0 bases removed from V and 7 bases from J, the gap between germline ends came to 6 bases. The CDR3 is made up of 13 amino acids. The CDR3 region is CASSLAGGGELFF. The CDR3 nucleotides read TGTGCCAGCAGCTTAGCGGGGGGCGGGGAGCTGTTTTTT.

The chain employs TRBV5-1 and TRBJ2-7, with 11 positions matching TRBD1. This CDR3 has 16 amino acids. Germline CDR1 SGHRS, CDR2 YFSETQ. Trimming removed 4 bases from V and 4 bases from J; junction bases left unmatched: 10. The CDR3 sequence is CASSLGQGAVIYEQYF. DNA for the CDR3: TGCGCCAGCAGCCTAGGACAGGGGGCGGTTATATACGAGCAGTACTTC.

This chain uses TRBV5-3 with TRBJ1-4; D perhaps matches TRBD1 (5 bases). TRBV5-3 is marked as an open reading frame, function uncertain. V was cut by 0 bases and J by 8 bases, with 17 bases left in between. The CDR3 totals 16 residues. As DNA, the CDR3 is TGTGCCAGAAGCTTGGAGGTAGGACAATTCGGGGAAAAACTGTTTTTT. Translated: CARSLEVGQFGEKLFF.

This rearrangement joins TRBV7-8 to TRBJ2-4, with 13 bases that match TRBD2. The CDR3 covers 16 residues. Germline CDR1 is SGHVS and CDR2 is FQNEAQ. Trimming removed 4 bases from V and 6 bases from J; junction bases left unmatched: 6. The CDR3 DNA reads TGTGCCAGCAGCTCAGGACTAGCGGGGGTACTAAACATTCAGTACTTC. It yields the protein CASSSGLAGVLNIQYF.

CDR3: CASSFRLTGGAGNYGYTF. As DNA, the CDR3 is TGTGCCAGCAGCTTTCGACTAACAGGGGGCGCAGGCAACTATGGCTACACCTTC. The chain employs TRBV7-2 and TRBJ1-2, with 9 bases identical to TRBD1. Germline V gene data show CDR1 as SGHTA and CDR2 as FQGNSA. CDR3 length equals 18 residues. J gave up 2 bases and V 3 bases, and 13 bases lay outside the gene matches.

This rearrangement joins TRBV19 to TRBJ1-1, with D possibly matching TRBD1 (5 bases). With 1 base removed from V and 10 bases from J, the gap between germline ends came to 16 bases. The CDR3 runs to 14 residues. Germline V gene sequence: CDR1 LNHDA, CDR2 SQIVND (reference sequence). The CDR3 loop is CASSIGRDLNGAFF. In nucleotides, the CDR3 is TGTGCCAGTAGTATAGGCCGGGACCTTAATGGAGCTTTCTTT.

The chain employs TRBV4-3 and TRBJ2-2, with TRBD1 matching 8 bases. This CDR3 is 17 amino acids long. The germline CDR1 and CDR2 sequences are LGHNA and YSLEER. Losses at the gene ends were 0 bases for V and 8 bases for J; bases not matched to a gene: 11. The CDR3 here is CASSQESAAGGAGELFF. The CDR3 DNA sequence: TGCGCCAGCAGCCAAGAAAGTGCGGCAGGGGGCGCGGGGGAGCTGTTTTTT.

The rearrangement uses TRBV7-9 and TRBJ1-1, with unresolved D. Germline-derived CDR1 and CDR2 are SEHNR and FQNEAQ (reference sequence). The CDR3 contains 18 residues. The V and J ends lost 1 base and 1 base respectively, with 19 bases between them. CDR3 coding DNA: TGTGCCAGCAGCTTAGTTGAAGGGATCTTCCGGCCGAACACTGAAGCTTTCTTT. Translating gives CASSLVEGIFRPNTEAFF.

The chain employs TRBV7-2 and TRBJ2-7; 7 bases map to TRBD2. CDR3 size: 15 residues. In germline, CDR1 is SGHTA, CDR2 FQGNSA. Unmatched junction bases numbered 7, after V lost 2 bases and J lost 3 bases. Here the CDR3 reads CASSLSRTSRYEQYF. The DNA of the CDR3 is TGTGCCAGCAGCTTAAGTCGGACTAGTCGCTACGAGCAGTACTTC. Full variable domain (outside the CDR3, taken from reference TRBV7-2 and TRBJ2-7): GAGVSQSPSNKVTEKGKDVELRCDPISGHTALYWYRQSLGQGLEFLIYFQGNSAPDKSGLPSDRFSAERTGGSVSTLTIQRTQQEDSAVYLCASSLSRTSRYEQYFGPGTRLTVT.

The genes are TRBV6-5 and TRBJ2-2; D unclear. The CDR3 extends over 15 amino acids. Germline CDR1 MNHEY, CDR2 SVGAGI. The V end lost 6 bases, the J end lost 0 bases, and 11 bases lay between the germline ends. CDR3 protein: CASRLRNANTGELFF. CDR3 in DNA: TGTGCCAGCAGACTAAGAAACGCGAACACCGGGGAGCTGTTTTTT.

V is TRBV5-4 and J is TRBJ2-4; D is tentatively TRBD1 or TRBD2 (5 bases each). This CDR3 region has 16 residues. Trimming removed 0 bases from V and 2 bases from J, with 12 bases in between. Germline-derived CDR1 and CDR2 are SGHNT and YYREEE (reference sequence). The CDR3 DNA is TGTGCCAGCAGCTTGGGGGGGATGGGATCCAAAAACATTCAGTACTTC. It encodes CASSLGGMGSKNIQYF.

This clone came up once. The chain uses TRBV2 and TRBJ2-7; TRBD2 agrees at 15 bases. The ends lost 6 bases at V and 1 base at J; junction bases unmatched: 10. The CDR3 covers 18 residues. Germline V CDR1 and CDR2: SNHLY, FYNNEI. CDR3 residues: CASSPMGLAGGKSYEQYF. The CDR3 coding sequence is TGTGCCAGCAGCCCGATGGGACTAGCGGGGGGAAAGTCCTACGAGCAGTACTTC. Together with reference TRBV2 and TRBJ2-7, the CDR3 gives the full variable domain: EPEVTQTPSHQVTQMGQEVILRCVPISNHLYFYWYRQILGQKVEFLVSFYNNEISEKSEIFDDQFSVERPDGSNFTLKIRSTKLEDSAMYFCASSPMGLAGGKSYEQYFGPGTRLTVT.

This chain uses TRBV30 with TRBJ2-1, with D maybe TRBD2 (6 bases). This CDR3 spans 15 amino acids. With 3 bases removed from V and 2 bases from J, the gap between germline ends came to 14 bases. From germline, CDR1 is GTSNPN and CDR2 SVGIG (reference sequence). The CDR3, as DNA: TGTGCCTGGAGCCCCGGAGCGGGTACCTACAATGAGCAGTTCTTC. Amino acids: CAWSPGAGTYNEQFF.

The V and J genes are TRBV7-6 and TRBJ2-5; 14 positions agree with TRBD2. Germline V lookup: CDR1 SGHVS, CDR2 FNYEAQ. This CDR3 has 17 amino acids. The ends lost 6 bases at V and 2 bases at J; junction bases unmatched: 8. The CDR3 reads CASRPGLAGGRQETQYF. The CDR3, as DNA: TGTGCCAGCAGACCCGGACTAGCGGGGGGACGACAAGAGACCCAGTACTTC.